This T cell receptor beta chain was retrieved from a study of neoadjuvant anti-PD-1 for oral cavity cancer. The time point is: after neoadjuvant nivolumab, at surgical resection. TCRdb keeps only in-frame clones here, not all; method: immunoSEQ multiplex PCR. The sample carries some 31,000 clones, almost 80% recorded once. The sequenced sample was PBMCs, obtained after nivolumab (anti-PD-1) treatment. This receptor was obtained from a person between 40 and 79 years old with oral cavity squamous cell carcinoma.

The CDR3, as DNA: TGTGCCAGCAGTTTGGGATCAGTGACTAATGAAAAACTGTTTTTT. Protein product: CASSLGSVTNEKLFF. The V call is TRBV27, the J call TRBJ1-4; D unclear. Germline V gives CDR1 MNHEY, CDR2 SMNVEV (reference sequence). With 3 bases removed from V and 2 bases from J, the gap between germline ends came to 10 bases. This CDR3 contains 15 residues.